The 17 T cell receptor beta chains below come from one sample, sequenced in a study of blood T cell repertoires in COVID-19. Using immunoSEQ multiplex PCR, the repertoire was profiled, and TCRdb retains in-frame clones only, with some absent. The data hold over 60,000 clones, with 82% observed a single time. The sample taken for sequencing was peripheral blood. These receptors all come from an elderly man with active COVID-19.

This chain connects TRBV6-5 to TRBJ1-1; D remains unclear. Germline V gene data show CDR1 as MNHEY and CDR2 as SVGAGI. V lost 5 bases to trimming and J lost 5 bases, with 15 bases between them. There are 14 residues in the CDR3. CDR3 sequence (DNA): TGTGCCAGCAGTCCCCAGGCCAGTTTGACTGAAGCTTTCTTT. Translating gives CASSPQASLTEAFF.

This clone was observed a few times. The gene calls are TRBV2 and TRBJ2-1; 12 bases align to TRBD2. V lost 4 bases to trimming and J lost 10 bases; unmatched junction nucleotides: 5. The germline V gene has CDR1 SNHLY and CDR2 FYNNEI. The CDR3 extends over 14 amino acids. CDR3 sequence reads: CASSASSGRAEQFF. The CDR3 DNA follows: TGTGCCAGCAGTGCTTCTAGCGGGAGGGCCGAGCAGTTCTTC.

This clone appeared a single time. DNA of the CDR3: TGTGCCAGCAGTCGCTACCGGCCTAGCGGGAGCAATGAGCAGTTCTTC. As protein: CASSRYRPSGSNEQFF. The J gene is TRBJ2-1, the V gene TRBV6-2 or TRBV6-3; 10 bases are a match to TRBD2. J gave up 6 bases and V 5 bases, and 10 bases lay outside the gene matches. The germline CDR1 and CDR2 sequences are MNHEY and SVGEGT. CDR3 length: 16 amino acids.

The V gene is TRBV20-1, the J gene TRBJ2-1; 7 nucleotides agree with TRBD1. The length of the CDR3 is 15 residues. V was clipped by 6 bases and J by 0 bases; unmatched bases: 8. Germline V gene sequence: CDR1 DFQATT, CDR2 SNEGSKA (reference sequence). Here the CDR3 reads CSASKQGNSYNEQFF. The CDR3 DNA sequence: TGCAGTGCCAGTAAACAGGGGAACTCCTACAATGAGCAGTTCTTC.

The genes are TRBV10-3 and TRBJ2-1; TRBD2 matches at 8 bases. Losses at the gene ends were 6 bases for V and 10 bases for J; bases not matched to a gene: 11. Germline CDR1 reads ENHRY; CDR2 reads SYGVKD. The CDR3 spans 14 residues. The CDR3 reads CAISGPDTSGEQFF. The CDR3 nucleotides are TGTGCCATCAGCGGCCCGGATACTAGCGGCGAGCAGTTCTTC.

The rearrangement links TRBV10-3 to TRBJ1-5; 8 nucleotides align to TRBD1. After removal of 4 bases from V and 4 bases from J, the junction contained 0 bases not matched to a gene. Per the germline V gene, CDR1 is ENHRY and CDR2 is SYGVKD. This CDR3 comprises 13 residues. CDR3 nucleotides: TGTGCCATCAGTGGGACAGGGAATCAGCCCCAGCATTTT. As protein: CAISGTGNQPQHF.

This chain uses TRBV7-8 with TRBJ1-5; no firm D call. V lost 1 base to trimming and J lost 4 bases, with 8 bases between them. The CDR3 covers 14 residues. Germline CDR1 SGHVS, CDR2 FQNEAQ. The CDR3 region is CASSLEFRNQPQHF. CDR3 in DNA: TGTGCCAGCAGCTTAGAGTTTCGGAATCAGCCCCAGCATTTT. The whole variable domain, remainder taken from reference TRBV7-8 and TRBJ1-5, is GAGVSQSPRYKVAKRGQDVALRCDPISGHVSLFWYQQALGQGPEFLTYFQNEAQLDKSGLPSDRFFAERPEGSVSTLKIQRTQQEDSAVYLCASSLEFRNQPQHFGDGTRLSIL.

This sequence joins TRBV27 and TRBJ1-5; no reliable D call. Trimming cost V 1 base and J 1 base, with 8 bases left between them. The CDR3 runs 15 residues. Germline lookup yields CDR1 MNHEY and CDR2 SMNVEV (reference sequence). Here the CDR3 reads CASSLYGESNQPQHF. The DNA for the CDR3 is TGTGCCAGCAGTTTATACGGGGAGAGCAATCAGCCCCAGCATTTT.

The rearrangement joins TRBV2 to TRBJ1-5; D not certain. The germline gives CDR1 SNHLY, CDR2 FYNNEI. CDR3 size: 15 residues. Trimming shortened V by 5 bases and J by 3 bases, and 14 bases separated the two germline ends. CDR3 in amino acids: CASSPQAGFNQPQHF. CDR3 bases: TGTGCCAGCAGTCCCCAGGCAGGTTTCAATCAGCCCCAGCATTTT.

This clone was counted between two and nine times. The chain employs TRBV6-2 or TRBV6-3 and TRBJ2-7; D is ambiguous. V was trimmed by 2 bases and J by 1 base, leaving 12 bases between them. The CDR3 is made up of 15 amino acids. CDR1 and CDR2 from the germline V gene are MNHEY and SVGEGT. CDR3 sequence (DNA): TGTGCCAGCAGTTACAACCGGCAGGCTTCCTACGAGCAGTACTTC. Amino acids: CASSYNRQASYEQYF.

This clone was found a few times. V and J are TRBV5-6 and TRBJ2-7; D is unclear. This CDR3 contains 11 residues. Germline V gene sequence: CDR1 SGHDT, CDR2 YYEEEE. Trimming left V 4 bases short and J 2 bases short, with 4 bases between. The CDR3 sequence is CASSQTYEQYF. CDR3 sequence (DNA): TGTGCCAGCAGCCAGACCTACGAGCAGTACTTC.

This clone came up a few times. The V and J genes are TRBV15 and TRBJ1-6, with 8 bases fitting TRBD1. Germline CDR1 reads LNHNV; CDR2 reads YYDKDF (reference sequence). J was trimmed by 6 bases and V by 0 bases; bases with no gene match: 4. This CDR3 spans 16 amino acids. CDR3 residues: CATSRDRTGLNSPLHF. DNA for the CDR3: TGTGCCACCAGCAGAGATCGGACAGGGCTTAATTCACCCCTCCACTTT.

This chain links TRBV7-2 with TRBJ2-7, with TRBD1 identical over 7 bases. Germline V CDR1 and CDR2: SGHTA, FQGNSA. Trimming removed 6 bases from V and 3 bases from J; junction bases left unmatched: 5. CDR3 length equals 13 residues. Here the CDR3 reads CASRPSGGYEQYF. The CDR3, as DNA: TGTGCCAGCAGGCCCTCAGGGGGCTACGAGCAGTACTTC. Supplemented by reference TRBV7-2 and TRBJ2-7, the full variable domain reads GAGVSQSPSNKVTEKGKDVELRCDPISGHTALYWYRQSLGQGLEFLIYFQGNSAPDKSGLPSDRFSAERTGGSVSTLTIQRTQQEDSAVYLCASRPSGGYEQYFGPGTRLTVT.

This clone was recorded at least ten times. This chain links TRBV6-2 or TRBV6-3 with TRBJ2-2; possibly TRBD2 for D (5 bases). V was cut by 4 bases and J by 4 bases, with 7 bases left in between. There are 13 residues in the CDR3. Germline assignment: CDR1 MNHEY and CDR2 SVGEGT. CDR3 DNA: TGTGCCAGCAGTTTACTAGGCACCGGGGAGCTGTTTTTT. This translates into CASSLLGTGELFF.

The J gene is TRBJ2-7, the V gene TRBV3-1 (or the pseudogene TRBV3-2); weak D call: TRBD2 (5 bases). This CDR3 contains 15 residues. Per germline, CDR1 LGHDT and CDR2 YNNKEL (reference sequence). The ends were cut back, 0 bases at V and 3 bases at J, with 12 bases in the middle. This CDR3 is CASSQDGGRYYEQYF. The CDR3 DNA sequence: TGTGCCAGCAGCCAAGATGGCGGGCGCTACTACGAGCAGTACTTC.

In its sample, this clone was seen a few times. The chain recombines TRBV18 with TRBJ2-5, with a possible D match to TRBD1 (5 bases). V lost 1 base and J lost 4, with 7 bases in between. This CDR3 has 13 amino acids. Germline V gene lookup returns CDR1 KGHSH and CDR2 LQKENI. The CDR3 here is CASSPLQGETQYF. The CDR3 DNA is TGTGCCAGCTCACCACTGCAGGGAGAGACCCAGTACTTC.

The chain is built from TRBV11-2 and TRBJ1-2, with 7 bases matching TRBD1. V gave up 0 bases and J gave up 4 bases; unmatched junction bases: 5. The CDR3 is 15 residues long. Germline V gene lookup returns CDR1 SGHAT and CDR2 FQNNGV. This CDR3 is CASSLDGTVSYGYTF. Written as DNA, the CDR3 is TGTGCCAGCAGCTTAGATGGGACAGTCTCCTATGGCTACACCTTC.